Listed below are T cell receptor beta chains from one sample, sequenced in a study of blood T cell repertoires in COVID-19. Sequenced by immunoSEQ multiplex PCR; TCRdb stores in-frame clones only, minus some. The sample shows 180,000 or so clones, 84% of them seen only once. Sequencing input: peripheral blood. The source is a human donor with acute or convalescent COVID-19. The donor label of this sample is uncertain. Both conserved end residues are part of each CDR3. Fields, in order: V gene, J gene, CDR3 protein.

V: TRBV5-6
J: TRBJ2-2
CDR3: CASSLRGLAAGELFF

V: TRBV29-1
J: TRBJ2-2
CDR3: CSAGLAGGLGELFF

V: TRBV13
J: TRBJ1-1
CDR3: CASSATGGTEAFF

V: TRBV5-1
J: TRBJ2-5
CDR3: CASSPGWGGQETQYF

V: TRBV2
J: TRBJ2-7
CDR3: CASRPGIYEQYF

V: TRBV6-6
J: TRBJ1-1
CDR3: CASSDRGPFLPEAFF

V: TRBV6-5
J: TRBJ1-3
CDR3: CASIITTGGNTIYF

V: TRBV5-1
J: TRBJ1-5
CDR3: CASSLGSGNQPQHF

V: TRBV6-5
J: TRBJ2-2
CDR3: CASSSGAGGTGELFF

V: TRBV10-3
J: TRBJ2-2
CDR3: CAITKGLSINTGELFF

V: TRBV9
J: TRBJ2-5
CDR3: CASSVGLAGEETQYF

V: TRBV30
J: TRBJ1-6
CDR3: CAWTTRDRVSNSPLHF

V: TRBV6-1
J: TRBJ2-2
CDR3: CASRQPDIYTGELFF

V: TRBV3-1/TRBV3-2
J: TRBJ2-7
CDR3: CASSQDLAGGAYEQYF

V: TRBV5-1
J: TRBJ2-1
CDR3: CASSPNEVYNEQFF

V: TRBV7-2
J: TRBJ1-5
CDR3: CASSLAGQVNQPQHF

V: TRBV11-3
J: TRBJ2-7
CDR3: CASSFRQGASYEQYF

V: TRBV5-5
J: TRBJ1-4
CDR3: CASSFGTGVEKLFF

V: TRBV7-9
J: TRBJ2-3
CDR3: CASSLDIAQGRDTQYF

V: TRBV19
J: TRBJ1-5
CDR3: CASSNQGTNQPQHF

V: TRBV5-1
J: TRBJ2-2
CDR3: CASSLAVVLAGAPNTGELFF

V: TRBV9
J: TRBJ1-2
CDR3: CASSVGVRGPGQGDYTF

V: TRBV19
J: TRBJ1-5
CDR3: CASRDRDNQPQHF

V: TRBV30
J: TRBJ1-5
CDR3: CAWSYAGSNQPQHF

V: TRBV7-2
J: TRBJ2-5
CDR3: CASSLGLAEETQYF